This T cell receptor (beta chain) was observed in a study of lymphopenia after photon versus proton radiotherapy. Findings of the study overall: Under photons, naive T cells and diversity fell while effector/memory populations rose. Post-nadir diversity loss with photons came from oligoclonal expansion, particularly CD8+ Temra cells. Only patients who died were analyzed for survival; proton advantage is unproven. A bigger post-nadir fall in TCR diversity correlated inversely with survival time in deceased patients.

Profiled with immunoSEQ multiplex PCR; TCRdb holds only in-frame clones, not every one. Of approximately 30,000 clones detected, 81% appear once; the ten largest clones hold less than 35%. As for this clone: Antigen: not known.

This CDR3 spans 13 amino acids. The germline CDR1 and CDR2 sequences are LGHNT and FRNRAP. Trimming removed 7 bases at V and 5 bases at J, with 14 bases between. The TCR comes from a man over 45 with gastric cancer. The chain combines TRBV12-5 with TRBJ1-2; D possibly corresponds to TRBD1 (5 bases). This specimen was peripheral blood, taken from a patient treated with photon-based radiotherapy. The CDR3 here is CASALGTGYGYTF. DNA of the CDR3: TGTGCTAGTGCCTTAGGGACTGGGTATGGCTACACCTTC.